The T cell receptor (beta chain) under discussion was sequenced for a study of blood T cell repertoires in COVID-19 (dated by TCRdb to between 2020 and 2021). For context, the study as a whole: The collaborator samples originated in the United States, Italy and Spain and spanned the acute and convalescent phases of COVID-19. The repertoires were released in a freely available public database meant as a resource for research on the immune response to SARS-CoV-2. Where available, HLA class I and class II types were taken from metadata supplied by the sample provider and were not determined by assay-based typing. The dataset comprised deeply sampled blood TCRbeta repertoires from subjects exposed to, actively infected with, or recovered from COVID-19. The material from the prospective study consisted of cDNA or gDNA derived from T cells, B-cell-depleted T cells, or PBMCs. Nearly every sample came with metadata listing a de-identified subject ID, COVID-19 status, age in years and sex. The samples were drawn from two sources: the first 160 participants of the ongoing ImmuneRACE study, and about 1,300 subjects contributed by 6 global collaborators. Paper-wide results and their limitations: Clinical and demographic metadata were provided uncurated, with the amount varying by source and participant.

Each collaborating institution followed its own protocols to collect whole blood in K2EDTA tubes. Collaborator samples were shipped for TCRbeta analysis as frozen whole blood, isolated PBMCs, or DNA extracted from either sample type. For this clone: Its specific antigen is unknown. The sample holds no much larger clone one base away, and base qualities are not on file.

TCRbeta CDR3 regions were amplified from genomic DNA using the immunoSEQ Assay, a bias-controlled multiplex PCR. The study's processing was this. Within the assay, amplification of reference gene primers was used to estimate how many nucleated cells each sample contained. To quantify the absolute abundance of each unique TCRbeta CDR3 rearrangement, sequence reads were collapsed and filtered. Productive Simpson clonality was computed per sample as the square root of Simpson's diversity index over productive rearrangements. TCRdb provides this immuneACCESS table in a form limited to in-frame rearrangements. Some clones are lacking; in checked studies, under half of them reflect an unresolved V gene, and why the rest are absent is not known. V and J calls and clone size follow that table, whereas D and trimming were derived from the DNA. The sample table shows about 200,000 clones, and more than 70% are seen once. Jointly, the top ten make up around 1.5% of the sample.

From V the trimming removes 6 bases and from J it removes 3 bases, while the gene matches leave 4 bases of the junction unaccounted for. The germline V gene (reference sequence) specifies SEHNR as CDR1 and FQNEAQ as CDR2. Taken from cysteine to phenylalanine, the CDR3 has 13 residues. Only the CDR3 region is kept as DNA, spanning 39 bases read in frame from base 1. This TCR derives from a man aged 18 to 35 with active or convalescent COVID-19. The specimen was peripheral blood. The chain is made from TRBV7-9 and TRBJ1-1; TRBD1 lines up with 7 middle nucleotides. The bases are TGTGCCAGCAGACTTACAGGGGACACTGAAGCTTTCTTT. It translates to CASRLTGDTEAFF.